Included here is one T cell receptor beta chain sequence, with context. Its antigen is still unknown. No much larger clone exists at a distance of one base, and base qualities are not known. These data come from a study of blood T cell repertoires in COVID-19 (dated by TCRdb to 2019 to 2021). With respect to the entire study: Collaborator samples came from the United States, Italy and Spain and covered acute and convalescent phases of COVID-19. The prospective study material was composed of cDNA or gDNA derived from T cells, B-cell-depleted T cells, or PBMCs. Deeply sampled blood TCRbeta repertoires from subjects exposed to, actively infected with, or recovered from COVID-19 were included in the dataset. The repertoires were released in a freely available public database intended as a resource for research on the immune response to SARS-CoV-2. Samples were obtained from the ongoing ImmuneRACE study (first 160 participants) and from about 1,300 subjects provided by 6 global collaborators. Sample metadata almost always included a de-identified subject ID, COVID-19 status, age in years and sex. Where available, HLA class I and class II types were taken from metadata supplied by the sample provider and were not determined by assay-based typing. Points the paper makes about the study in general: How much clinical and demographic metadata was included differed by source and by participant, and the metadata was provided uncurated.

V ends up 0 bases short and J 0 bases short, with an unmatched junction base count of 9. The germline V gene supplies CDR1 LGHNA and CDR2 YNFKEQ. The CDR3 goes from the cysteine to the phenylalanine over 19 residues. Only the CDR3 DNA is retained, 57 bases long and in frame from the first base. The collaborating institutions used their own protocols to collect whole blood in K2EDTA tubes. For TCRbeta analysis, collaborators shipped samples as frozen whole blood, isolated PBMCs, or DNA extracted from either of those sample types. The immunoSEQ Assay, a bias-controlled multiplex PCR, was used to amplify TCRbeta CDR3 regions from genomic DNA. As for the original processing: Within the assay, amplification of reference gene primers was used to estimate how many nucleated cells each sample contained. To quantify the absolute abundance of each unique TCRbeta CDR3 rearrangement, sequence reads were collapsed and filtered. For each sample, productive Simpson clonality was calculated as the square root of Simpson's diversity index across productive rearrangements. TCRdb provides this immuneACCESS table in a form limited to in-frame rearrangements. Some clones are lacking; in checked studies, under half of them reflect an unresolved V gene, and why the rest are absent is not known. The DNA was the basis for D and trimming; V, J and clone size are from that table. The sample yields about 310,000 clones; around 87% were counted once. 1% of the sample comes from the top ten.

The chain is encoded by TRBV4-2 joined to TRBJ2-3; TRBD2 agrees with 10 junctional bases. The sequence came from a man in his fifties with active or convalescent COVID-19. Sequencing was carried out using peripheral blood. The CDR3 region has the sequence CASSQDLASGGSSTDTQYF. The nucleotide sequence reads TGTGCCAGCAGCCAAGATTTGGCTAGCGGGGGCAGTAGCACAGATACGCAGTATTTT.